This record concerns one TCR beta chain sequence. This sample was included in a study of blood T cell repertoires in COVID-19. In the study overall: Acute and convalescent COVID-19 specimens originated in the United States, Italy and Spain. From T cells, B-cell-depleted T cells, or PBMCs came the material, which was cDNA or gDNA.

CDR1 and CDR2 (germline): LNHDA, SQIVND (reference sequence). The CDR3 is made up of 16 amino acids. J was trimmed by 0 bases and V by 6 bases; bases with no gene match: 4. In the authors' methods: Amplification of reference gene primers was used by the study to estimate nucleated cell counts. Assay used: immunoSEQ multiplex PCR; TCRdb lists only in-frame clones, some missing. V and J calls and clone size are given by that table; D and trimming were obtained from the DNA. Among 95,000 to 110,000 clones listed, approximately 90% were seen once. The genes are TRBV19 and TRBJ2-6; 8 bases match TRBD1. Sequences were obtained from peripheral blood. This sequence was found in a man in his forties or fifties in a cohort sampled during active COVID-19. DNA of the CDR3: TGTGCCAGTAGCACAGGGGGTCTCTCTGGGGCCAACGTCCTGACTTTC. Protein product: CASSTGGLSGANVLTF.